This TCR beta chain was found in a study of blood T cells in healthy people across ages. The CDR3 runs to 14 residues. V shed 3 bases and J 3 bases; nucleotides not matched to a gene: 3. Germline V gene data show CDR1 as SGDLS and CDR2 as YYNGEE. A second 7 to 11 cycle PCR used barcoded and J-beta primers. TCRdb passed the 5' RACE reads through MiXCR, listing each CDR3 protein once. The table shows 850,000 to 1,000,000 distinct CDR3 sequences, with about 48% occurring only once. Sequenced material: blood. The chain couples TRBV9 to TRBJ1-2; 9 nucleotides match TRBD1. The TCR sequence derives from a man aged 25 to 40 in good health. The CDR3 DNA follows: TGTGCCAGCAGCGCCCGGGACAGGGACTATGGCTACACCTTC. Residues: CASSARDRDYGYTF.